The source of this T cell receptor (beta chain) is a study of PD-L1 blockade in urothelial cancer (dated by TCRdb to 2016 to 2017). The study in broad terms: Therapy was started in 2014 for all patients, and atezolizumab 1,200 mg was administered intravenously every 3 weeks. About 85% of the 29 patients were males with bladder-origin urothelial cancer, and about 65% of the 29 reported a prior smoking history. Patients had an ECOG performance status of 0 or 1 and had received between 0 and 3 prior chemotherapy regimens. Blood samples were analyzed at 3 weeks after treatment start (second dose) and at 6 weeks after treatment start. Blood samples yielded a median of roughly 140,000 T cells and tens of thousands of unique TCRs, with median clonality 0.080. The study, an exploratory multi-omic analysis, examined somatic, immune and clinical correlates of response to PD-L1 blockade with atezolizumab in urothelial cancer. Pretreatment tumor samples, along with matched peripheral blood serially collected before and after atezolizumab treatment, were subjected to TCR sequencing. Durable clinical benefit was defined as a progression-free survival longer than 6 months, and TCR features were additionally tested against progression-free survival and overall survival. In the same patients, whole exome sequencing and RNA sequencing of pretreatment tumors were performed in addition to TCR sequencing. Ten or so patients reached durable clinical benefit, while about 19 patients did not. Pretreatment blood TCR-seq was available for about 27 patients, at least one posttreatment blood collection was obtained for about 25 patients, and tumor TCR-seq was available for about 25 patients. General findings and caveats noted by the study authors: Among patients with durable benefit, tumor-associated TCR clones showed greater expansion in peripheral blood 3 weeks after treatment started (n of about 21, p = 0.022). Because the sample size was small (n ≈ 27) and many exploratory analyses were performed, the results are intended to be hypothesis-generating. Improved progression-free and overall survival was found to be associated with pretreatment peripheral blood TCR clonality below the median.

The cohort comprised roughly 30 patients with locally advanced or metastatic urothelial carcinoma treated at Memorial Sloan Kettering on a trial protocol. Peripheral blood mononuclear cells were collected pretreatment and during treatment, with between 1 and 8 total time points obtained per patient. The Qiagen DNeasy Blood extraction kit was used to purify genomic DNA from total PBMCs and from tumor samples. PBMCs were collected pretreatment and during treatment, and were isolated and stored as previously described. Including cysteine and phenylalanine, the CDR3 has 15 amino acids. Solely the CDR3 DNA is kept, with 45 bases framed from the first base. From the germline V gene (reference sequence), CDR1 is SGHNT and CDR2 is YYREEE. V loses 0 bases of germline sequence and J loses 5 bases, and the interval between the two ends is 14 bases. In regard to this clone: The target of this receptor is not known. Per-base qualities were not stored, and no clone one base away is much larger.

Each PCR received spiked-in synthetic TCR analog templates so that absolute template abundance could be estimated from read counts. Using the immunoSEQ assay, TCRbeta CDR3 regions were amplified from genomic DNA with bias-controlled V and J gene primers. Sequencing of rearranged TCRbeta segments was performed at approximately 20X coverage. The original pipeline was this. Clustering was used to correct sequencing errors, and CDR3s were annotated against IMGT to assign V, D and J genes. Out-of-frame and stop-codon sequences were excluded, and only productive TCRbeta rearrangements were used in downstream analyses. Clonality was computed as one minus Shannon entropy normalized by the log of the number of unique productive sequences. Fisher's exact test with Benjamini-Hochberg correction, at a threshold of adjusted p below 0.01, was used to find clones that differed between time points or between blood and tumor. Entries here come from immuneACCESS through TCRdb and include only in-frame sequences with V and J called. Some clones fail to appear in such tables; in the studies checked, an unresolved V gene covers under half of the shortfall, and the cause of the remainder is unknown. The V and J calls and clone size are taken from that table; D and trimming were inferred from the DNA. Counted in this sample were 85,000 to 100,000 clones; roughly nine tenths of them appeared once. Together, the top ten hold 9.4% of the sample.

The clonotype was recovered from a man in his 60s with urothelial cancer. The sequencing here drew on PBMCs, taken around atezolizumab (anti-PD-L1) treatment. The chain couples TRBV5-4 to TRBJ1-1; the D gene remains uncertain. The sequence in DNA is TGTGCCAGCAGCTTGGTAGAGGGTATTCATACTGAAGCTTTCTTT. Translation gives CASSLVEGIHTEAFF.